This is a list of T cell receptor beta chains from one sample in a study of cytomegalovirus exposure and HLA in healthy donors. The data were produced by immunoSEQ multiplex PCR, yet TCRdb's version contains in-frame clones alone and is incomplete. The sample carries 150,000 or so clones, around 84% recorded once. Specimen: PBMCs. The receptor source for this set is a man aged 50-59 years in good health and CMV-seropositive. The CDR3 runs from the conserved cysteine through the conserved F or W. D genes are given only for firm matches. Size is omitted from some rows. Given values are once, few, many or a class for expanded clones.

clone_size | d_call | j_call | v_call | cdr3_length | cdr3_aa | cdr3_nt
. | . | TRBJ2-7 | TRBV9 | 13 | CASSAHSSYEQYF | TGTGCCAGCAGCGCCCACAGCTCCTACGAGCAGTACTTC
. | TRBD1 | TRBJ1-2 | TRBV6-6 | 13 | CASSSKTGDGYTF | TGTGCCAGCAGTTCAAAGACAGGGGACGGCTACACCTTC
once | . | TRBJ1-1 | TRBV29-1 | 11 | CSVVRNTEAFF | TGCAGCGTTGTCAGGAACACTGAAGCTTTCTTT
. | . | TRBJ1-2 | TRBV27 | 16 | CASSPSLSGFPYGYTF | TGTGCCAGCAGTCCTTCCCTTTCAGGCTTCCCCTATGGCTACACCTTC
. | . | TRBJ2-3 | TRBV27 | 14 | CASRRGQFTDTQYF | TGTGCCAGCAGGAGAGGACAGTTCACAGATACGCAGTATTTT
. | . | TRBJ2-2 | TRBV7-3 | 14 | CASRGSSVTGELFF | TGTGCCAGCCGGGGTAGCTCGGTCACCGGGGAGCTGTTTTTT
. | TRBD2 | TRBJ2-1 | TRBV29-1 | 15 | CSVEDLRGSGDEQFF | TGCAGCGTTGAAGATCTCCGCGGGAGCGGCGATGAGCAGTTCTTC
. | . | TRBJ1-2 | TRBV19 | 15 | CASRSSRMSGGGYTF | TGTGCCAGTAGATCTTCGCGGATGTCCGGGGGAGGCTACACCTTC
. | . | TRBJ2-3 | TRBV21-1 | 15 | CASSRQGGATDTQYF | TGTGCCAGCAGCCGCCAGGGTGGCGCCACAGATACGCAGTATTTT
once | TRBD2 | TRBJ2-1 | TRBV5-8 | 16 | CASSSGTSGDYNEQFF | TGTGCCAGCAGCTCCGGGACTAGCGGGGACTACAATGAGCAGTTCTTC
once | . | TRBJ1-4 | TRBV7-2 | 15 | CASSPRAGANEKLFF | TGTGCCAGCAGCCCCCGGGCAGGGGCTAATGAAAAACTGTTTTTT
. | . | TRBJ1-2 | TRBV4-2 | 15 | CASSQGAEVGKGYTF | TGTGCCAGCAGCCAGGGTGCTGAGGTCGGGAAGGGCTACACCTTC
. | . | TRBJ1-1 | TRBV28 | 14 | CASSLWQLNTEAFF | TGTGCCAGCAGTTTGTGGCAGTTGAACACTGAAGCTTTCTTT
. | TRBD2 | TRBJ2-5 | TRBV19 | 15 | CASRRRREGQETQYF | TGTGCCAGTAGGAGAAGGAGGGAGGGTCAAGAGACCCAGTACTTC
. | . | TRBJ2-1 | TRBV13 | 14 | CASSLTGSYDEQFF | TGTGCCAGCAGCCTCACAGGGTCCTACGATGAGCAGTTCTTC
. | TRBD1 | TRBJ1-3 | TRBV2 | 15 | CASSPLDRAGNTIYF | TGTGCCAGCAGCCCATTGGACAGGGCAGGGAACACCATATATTTT
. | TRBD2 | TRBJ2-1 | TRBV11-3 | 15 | CASSQGLAGANEQFF | TGTGCCAGCAGCCAAGGACTAGCGGGAGCAAATGAGCAGTTCTTC
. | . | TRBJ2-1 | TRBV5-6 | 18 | CASSPGLLTGRSYNEQFF | TGTGCCAGCAGCCCGGGACTGTTGACAGGGCGTTCCTACAATGAGCAGTTCTTC
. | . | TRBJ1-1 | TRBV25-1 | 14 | CASNHPGGNTEAFF | TGTGCCAGCAATCACCCGGGGGGGAACACTGAAGCTTTCTTT
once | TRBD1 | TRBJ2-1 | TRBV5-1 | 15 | CASGQTGSSYNEQFF | TGCGCCAGCGGCCAGACAGGGAGCTCCTACAATGAGCAGTTCTTC
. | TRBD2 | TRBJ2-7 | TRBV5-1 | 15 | CASSLTSGGGGEQYF | TGCGCCAGCAGCTTGACTAGCGGGGGGGGTGGCGAGCAGTACTTC
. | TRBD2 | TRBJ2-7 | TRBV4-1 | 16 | CASSRSLAGETYEQYF | TGCGCCAGCAGCCGAAGTCTAGCGGGGGAAACCTACGAGCAGTACTTC
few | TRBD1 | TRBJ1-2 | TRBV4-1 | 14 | CASSQAGTAYGYTF | TGCGCCAGCAGCCAAGCCGGGACAGCCTATGGCTACACCTTC
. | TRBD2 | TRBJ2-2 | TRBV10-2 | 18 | CASSESVTSGGAAGELFF | TGCGCCAGCAGTGAGTCAGTGACTAGCGGGGGGGCAGCCGGGGAGCTGTTTTTT
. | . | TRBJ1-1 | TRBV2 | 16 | CASSEFARILNTEAFF | TGTGCCAGCAGTGAATTTGCGAGGATCCTGAACACTGAAGCTTTCTTT
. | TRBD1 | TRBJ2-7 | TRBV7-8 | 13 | CASSKQGAYEQYF | TGTGCCAGCAGCAAACAGGGGGCGTACGAGCAGTACTTC
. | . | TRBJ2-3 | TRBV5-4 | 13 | CASSLGHTDTQYF | TGTGCCAGCAGCTTGGGGCACACAGATACGCAGTATTTT
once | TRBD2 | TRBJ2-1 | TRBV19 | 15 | CASSARTSGRIEQFF | TGTGCCAGTAGTGCTAGGACTAGCGGGAGAATTGAGCAGTTCTTC
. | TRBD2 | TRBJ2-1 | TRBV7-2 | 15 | CASSASGVSYNEQFF | TGTGCCAGCAGCGCTAGCGGGGTTTCCTACAATGAGCAGTTCTTC
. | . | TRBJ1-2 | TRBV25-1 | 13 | CASSREVNYGYTF | TGTGCCAGCTCCCGGGAGGTTAACTATGGCTACACCTTC
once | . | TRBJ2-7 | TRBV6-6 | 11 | CASRRVHEQYF | TGTGCCAGCAGACGGGTCCACGAGCAGTACTTC
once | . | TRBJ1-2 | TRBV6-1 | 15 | CASSEWELTNYGYTF | TGTGCCAGCAGTGAATGGGAGCTAACTAACTATGGCTACACCTTC
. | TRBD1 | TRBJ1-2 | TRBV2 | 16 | CASGAGDWAGGYGYTF | TGTGCCAGCGGAGCGGGAGATTGGGCAGGGGGTTATGGCTACACCTTC
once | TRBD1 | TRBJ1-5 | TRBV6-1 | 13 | CASGTGSFQPQHF | TGTGCCAGCGGGACAGGGAGTTTTCAGCCCCAGCATTTT
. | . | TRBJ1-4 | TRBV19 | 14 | CASNGPGVHEKLFF | TGTGCCAGTAACGGCCCAGGGGTTCATGAAAAACTGTTTTTT
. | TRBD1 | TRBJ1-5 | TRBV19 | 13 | CATDTGVGQPQHF | TGTGCCACCGACACAGGGGTTGGTCAGCCCCAGCATTTT
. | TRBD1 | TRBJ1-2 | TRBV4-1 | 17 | CASSEETNRGATHGYTF | TGCGCCAGCAGCGAAGAAACAAACAGGGGCGCTACCCATGGCTACACCTTC
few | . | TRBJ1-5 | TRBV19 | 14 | CASTPGLSNQPQHF | TGTGCCAGTACCCCTGGCCTTAGCAATCAGCCCCAGCATTTT
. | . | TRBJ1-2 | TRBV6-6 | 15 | CASSPRGGVANGYTF | TGTGCCAGCAGCCCGAGGGGCGGGGTGGCCAATGGCTACACCTTC
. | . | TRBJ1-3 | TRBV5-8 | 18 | CASSLAHLRDSSGNTIYF | TGTGCCAGCAGCTTGGCCCATCTCAGGGATTCCTCTGGAAACACCATATATTTT
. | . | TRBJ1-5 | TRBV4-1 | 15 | CASSQGGGSNQPRHF | TGCGCCAGCAGCCAAGGCGGTGGGAGCAATCAGCCCCGGCATTTT
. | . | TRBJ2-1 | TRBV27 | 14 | CASSVRGLGNEQFF | TGTGCCTCCTCCGTCAGGGGATTAGGCAATGAGCAGTTCTTC
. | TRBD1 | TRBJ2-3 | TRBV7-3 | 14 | CASSRGQGSDTQYF | TGTGCCAGCAGCCGCGGACAGGGCTCAGATACGCAGTATTTT
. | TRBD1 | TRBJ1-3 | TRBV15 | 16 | CATSRFRTGKGNTIYF | TGTGCCACCAGCAGGTTTCGGACAGGGAAAGGAAACACCATATATTTT
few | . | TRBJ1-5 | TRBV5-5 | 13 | CASSPGTSQPQHF | TGTGCCAGCAGCCCAGGTACAAGCCAGCCCCAGCATTTT
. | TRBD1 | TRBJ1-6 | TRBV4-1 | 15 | CASSHGQGVSSPLHF | TGCGCCAGCAGCCACGGACAGGGGGTATCTTCACCCCTCCACTTT
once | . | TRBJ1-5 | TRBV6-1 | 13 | CASSEARAEPQHF | TGTGCCAGCAGTGAAGCGCGGGCGGAGCCCCAGCATTTT
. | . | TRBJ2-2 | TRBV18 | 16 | CASSIGGGRNTGELFF | TGTGCCAGCTCGATAGGAGGGGGCCGAAACACCGGGGAGCTGTTTTTT